One sample yielded the 6 T cell receptor beta chains listed below, sequenced in a study of CD8 T cells in Susac syndrome (dated by TCRdb to between 2018 and 2021). The library came from the immunoSEQ multiplex PCR assay. RNA was extracted using the RNeasy kit, and about 0.45 to 1 ug of the RNA was reverse transcribed with random hexamers. TCRdb itself trimmed the public reads at Q25 with fastp, ran MiXCR and retained productive beta chains. Rows are combined by CDR3 protein, so each entry shows the most common genes and DNA. Within this sample are 150,000 to 200,000 distinct CDR3 sequences, with over 85% of them counted one time only. Jointly, the top ten make up roughly 0.097% of the sample. What was sequenced was CD4+ T cells from PBMCs. Receptors originate from a human donor with multiple sclerosis.

The chain combines TRBV18 with TRBJ1-4; no firm D call. This CDR3 is built from 15 residues. Germline V gives CDR1 KGHSH, CDR2 LQKENI. V was shortened by 3 bases and J by 2 bases, with 10 bases between the two germline ends. The CDR3 nucleotides read TGTGCCAGCTCACCGAGAATGATGACTAATGAAAAACTGTTTTTT. As protein: CASSPRMMTNEKLFF.

The gene calls are TRBV24-1 and TRBJ2-3; TRBD2 aligns across 8 bases. The CDR3 contains 18 residues. The V and J ends lost 0 bases and 0 bases, in that order; junction bases with no gene match: 7. Germline V lookup: CDR1 KGHDR, CDR2 SFDVKD. CDR3 loop: CATSDLRGSGASTDTQYF. CDR3 coding DNA: TGTGCCACCAGTGATTTGCGGGGTAGCGGGGCTAGCACAGATACGCAGTATTTT.

The V call is TRBV25-1, the J call TRBJ2-1; 9 nucleotides line up with TRBD2. The CDR3 sequence is 18 residues long. V was clipped by 3 bases and J by 1 base; unmatched bases: 10. Germline CDR1 MGHDK, CDR2 SYGVNS. CDR3 loop: CASSEVRSGSKSYNEQFF. The CDR3 DNA reads TGTGCCAGCAGTGAGGTCCGTAGCGGGAGTAAGTCCTACAATGAGCAGTTCTTC. Filled out from reference TRBV25-1 and TRBJ2-1, the complete variable domain reads EADIYQTPRYLVIGTGKKITLECSQTMGHDKMYWYQQDPGMELHLIHYSYGVNSTEKGDLSSESTVSRIRTEHFPLTLESARPSHTSQYLCASSEVRSGSKSYNEQFFGPGTRLTVL.

This chain joins TRBV5-1 and TRBJ2-1, with 8 positions matching TRBD2. Germline lookup yields CDR1 SGHRS and CDR2 YFSETQ. V was pared by 4 bases and J by 1 base, with 7 bases of the junction left unmatched. The CDR3 covers 16 residues. CDR3 DNA sequence: TGCGCCAGCAGCCACGAGCGGGAGTGGTCCTACAATGAGCAGTTCTTC. Translation gives CASSHEREWSYNEQFF.

V gene TRBV10-3 combines with J gene TRBJ2-1, with D possibly being TRBD1 (7 bases). The CDR3 has 13 amino acids. Germline CDR1 ENHRY, CDR2 SYGVKD. V was pared by 6 bases and J by 5 bases, with 11 bases between. Here the CDR3 reads CAIREGQNNEQFF. The CDR3 region has the DNA TGTGCCATCAGGGAGGGACAGAACAATGAGCAGTTCTTC.

The chain links TRBV6-6 to TRBJ1-2; no reliable D call. Germline V gene lookup returns CDR1 MNHNY and CDR2 SVGAGI (reference sequence). The CDR3 consists of 13 residues. Trimming cost V 6 bases and J 2 bases, with 10 bases left between them. CDR3 protein: CASSPLSNYGYTF. CDR3 nucleotides: TGTGCCAGCAGCCCCTTAAGCAACTATGGCTACACCTTC.